This T cell receptor (beta chain) was sequenced during a study of blood T cell repertoires in COVID-19 (dated by TCRdb to between 2020 and 2021). As for the study more broadly: The collaborator samples originated in the United States, Italy and Spain and spanned the acute and convalescent phases of COVID-19. Where HLA class I and class II types were available, the types were taken from metadata supplied by the sample provider, not from assay-based typing. Samples were obtained from the ongoing ImmuneRACE study (first 160 participants) and from 1,254 subjects provided by 6 global collaborators. The prospective study material was composed of cDNA or gDNA derived from T cells, B-cell-depleted T cells, or PBMCs. A de-identified subject ID, COVID-19 status, age in years and sex were almost always included in the sample metadata. The repertoires were released in a freely available public database intended as a resource for research on the immune response to SARS-CoV-2. Subjects who had been exposed to COVID-19, were actively infected with it, or had recovered from it provided the deeply sampled blood TCRbeta repertoires that made up the dataset.

V is pruned by 6 bases and J by 0 bases, leaving 14 bases of the junction without a gene match. The CDR3 runs 17 residues from the cysteine to the phenylalanine. Only the CDR3 DNA is retained, 51 bases long and in frame from the first base. The germline V gene yields MRHNA for CDR1 and SNTAGT for CDR2. In regard to this clone: Which antigen it targets is not known. No much larger clone is present one base from it, and per-base qualities are unavailable.

Here is what the overall study found, with its caveats: The amount of clinical and demographic metadata varied by source and participant and was provided uncurated.

TCRbeta CDR3 regions were amplified from genomic DNA by means of the immunoSEQ Assay, a bias-controlled multiplex PCR. The original pipeline was this. The number of nucleated cells in each sample was estimated by amplification of reference gene primers within the assay. Sequence reads were collapsed and filtered to measure the absolute abundance of every unique TCRbeta CDR3 rearrangement. For each sample, productive Simpson clonality was calculated by taking the square root of Simpson's diversity index across productive rearrangements. Not all clones reach the TCRdb copy of this immuneACCESS table, which keeps in-frame sequences only. Checked studies attribute under half of the gap to unresolved V genes and leave the rest unexplained. That table gives V, J and clone size, and the DNA gave D and trimming. This sample comprises about 140,000 clones, 76% of them detected only once. The ten largest clones add up to around 4.8% of the sample.

Each collaborating institution followed its own protocols to collect whole blood in K2EDTA tubes. For TCRbeta analysis, collaborators shipped samples in one of three forms: frozen whole blood, isolated PBMCs, or DNA extracted from either of those sample types. The sequenced material came from peripheral blood. The chain employs TRBV6-4 and TRBJ2-7; 7 central bases correspond to TRBD1. The receptor was derived from a woman of 80 years or more with active or convalescent COVID-19. The sequenced DNA is TGTGCCAGCAGGCGCCCAACCGGGACAGAACTCTCCTACGAGCAGTACTTC. This sequence encodes CASRRPTGTELSYEQYF.